This T cell receptor (beta chain) came from a study of beta chain features in type 1 diabetes. The study's findings and limits: Fewer insertions but more deletions were seen at VDJ junctions in type 1 diabetes patients.

Germline V gives CDR1 SQVTM, CDR2 ANQGSEA. With 4 bases removed from V and 7 bases from J, the gap between germline ends came to 7 bases. The CDR3 contains 11 residues. This clone has just a few counts. Its target is not known. Every bit of the isolated RNA underwent reverse transcription, so sequencing read expressed TCRB transcripts. The protocol was immunoSEQ multiplex PCR, while the TCRdb copy is restricted to in-frame clones and leaves out a portion. The table shows about 290,000 clones, with about 8.5% occurring only once. The TCR sequence derives from a woman younger than 30 in good health. Sequenced material: central memory CD4+ T cells from blood. The rearrangement links TRBV29-1 to TRBJ2-2; D not resolved. CDR3 in amino acids: CSVAGNGELFF. CDR3 bases: TGCAGCGTTGCGGGTAACGGGGAGCTGTTTTTT.